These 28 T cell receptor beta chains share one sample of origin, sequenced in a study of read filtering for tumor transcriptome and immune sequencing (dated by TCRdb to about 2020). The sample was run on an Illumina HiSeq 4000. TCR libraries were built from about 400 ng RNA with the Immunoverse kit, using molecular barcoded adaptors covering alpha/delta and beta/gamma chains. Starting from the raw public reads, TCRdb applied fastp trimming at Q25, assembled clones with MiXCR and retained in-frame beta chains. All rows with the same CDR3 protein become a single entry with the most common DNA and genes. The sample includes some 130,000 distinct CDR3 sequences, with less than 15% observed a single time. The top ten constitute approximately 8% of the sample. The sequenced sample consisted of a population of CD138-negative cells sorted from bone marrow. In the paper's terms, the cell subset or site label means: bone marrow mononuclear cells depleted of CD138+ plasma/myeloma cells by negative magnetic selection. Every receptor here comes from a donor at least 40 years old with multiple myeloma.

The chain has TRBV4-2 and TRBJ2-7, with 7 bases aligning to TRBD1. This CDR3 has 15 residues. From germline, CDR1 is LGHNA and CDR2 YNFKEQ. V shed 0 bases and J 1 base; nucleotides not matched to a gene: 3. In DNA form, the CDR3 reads TGTGCCAGCAGCCAAGAGTGGACAGGATCCTACGAGCAGTACTTC. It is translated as CASSQEWTGSYEQYF.

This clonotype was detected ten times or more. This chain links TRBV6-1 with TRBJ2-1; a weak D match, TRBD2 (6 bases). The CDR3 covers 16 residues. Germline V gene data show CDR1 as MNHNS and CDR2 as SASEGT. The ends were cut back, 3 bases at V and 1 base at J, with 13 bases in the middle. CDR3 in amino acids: CASSEKGRKSYNEQFF. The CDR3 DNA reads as TGTGCCAGCAGTGAGAAGGGGAGGAAGTCCTACAATGAGCAGTTCTTC.

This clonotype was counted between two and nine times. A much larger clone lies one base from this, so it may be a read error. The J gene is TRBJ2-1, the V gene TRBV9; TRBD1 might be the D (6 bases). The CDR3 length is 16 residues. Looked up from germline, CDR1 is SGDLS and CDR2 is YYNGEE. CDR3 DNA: TGTGCCAGCAGCGTCTCACCAGGGGATCTCTCTAATGAGCAGCTCTTC. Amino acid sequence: CASSVSPGDLSNEQLF.

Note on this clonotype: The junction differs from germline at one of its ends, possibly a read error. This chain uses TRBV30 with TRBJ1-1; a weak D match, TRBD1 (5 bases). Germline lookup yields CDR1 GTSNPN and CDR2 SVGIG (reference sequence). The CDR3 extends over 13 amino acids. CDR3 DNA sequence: TGTGCCTGGAGTGGGCAGGGAAACATTGAAGCTTTCTTT. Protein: CAWSGQGNIEAFF.

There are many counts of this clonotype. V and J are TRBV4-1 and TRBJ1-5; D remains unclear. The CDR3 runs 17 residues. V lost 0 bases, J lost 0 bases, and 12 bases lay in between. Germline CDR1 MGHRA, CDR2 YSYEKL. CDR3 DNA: TGCGCCAGCAGCCAAGATCTGCACGCCGATAGCAATCAGCCCCAGCATTTT. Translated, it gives CASSQDLHADSNQPQHF.

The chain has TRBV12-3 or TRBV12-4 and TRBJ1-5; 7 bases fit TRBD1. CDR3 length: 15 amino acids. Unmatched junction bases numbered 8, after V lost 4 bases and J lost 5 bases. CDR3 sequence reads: CASSSDRERDQPQHF. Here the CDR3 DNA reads TGTGCCAGCAGTTCCGACAGGGAAAGGGATCAGCCCCAGCATTTT.

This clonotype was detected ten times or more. CDR3 nucleotides: TGTGCCTGGGCAAGGAACACTGAAGCTTTCTTT. Translation gives CAWARNTEAFF. The rearrangement uses TRBV30 and TRBJ1-1, with D unresolved. CDR1 and CDR2 (germline): GTSNPN, SVGIG (reference sequence). The length of the CDR3 is 11 residues. Trimming pared 5 bases from V and 1 base from J, leaving 5 bases between.

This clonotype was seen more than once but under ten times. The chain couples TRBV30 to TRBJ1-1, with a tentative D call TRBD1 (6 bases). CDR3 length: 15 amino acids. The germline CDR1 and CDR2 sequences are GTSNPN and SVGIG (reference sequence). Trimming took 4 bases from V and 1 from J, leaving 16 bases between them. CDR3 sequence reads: CAWTRRGGGNTEAFF. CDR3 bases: TGTGCCTGGACCCGGCGGGGAGGGGGGAACACTGAAGCTTTCTTT.

CDR3 nucleotides: TGTGCCAGCAGTTTCGGACAGTCGGGGGAGCAGTACTTC. It codes for CASSFGQSGEQYF. The J gene is TRBJ2-7, the V gene TRBV12-3 or TRBV12-4; a weak D match, TRBD1 (6 bases). V lost 3 bases to trimming and J lost 7 bases, with 13 bases between them. This CDR3 has 13 amino acids.

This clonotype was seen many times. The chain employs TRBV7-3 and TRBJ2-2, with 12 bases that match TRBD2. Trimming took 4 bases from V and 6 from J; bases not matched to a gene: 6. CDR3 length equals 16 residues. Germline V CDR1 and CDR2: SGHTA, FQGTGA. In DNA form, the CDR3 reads TGTGCCAGCAGCTCCCTAGCGGGAGGGGGTCCCGGGGAGCTGTTTTTT. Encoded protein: CASSSLAGGGPGELFF.

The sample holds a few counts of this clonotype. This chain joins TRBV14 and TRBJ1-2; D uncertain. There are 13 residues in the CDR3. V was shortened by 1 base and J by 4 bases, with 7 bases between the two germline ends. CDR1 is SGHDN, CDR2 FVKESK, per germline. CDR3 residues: CASSQALLYGYTF. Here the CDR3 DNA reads TGTGCCAGCAGCCAAGCGCTCCTCTATGGCTACACCTTC.

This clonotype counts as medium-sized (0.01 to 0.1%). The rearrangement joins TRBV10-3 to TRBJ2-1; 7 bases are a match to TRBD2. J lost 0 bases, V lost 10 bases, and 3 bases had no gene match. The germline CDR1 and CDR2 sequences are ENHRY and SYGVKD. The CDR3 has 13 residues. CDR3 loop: CATGGSSYNEQFF. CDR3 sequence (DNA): TGTGCCACCGGCGGGAGCTCCTACAATGAGCAGTTCTTC.

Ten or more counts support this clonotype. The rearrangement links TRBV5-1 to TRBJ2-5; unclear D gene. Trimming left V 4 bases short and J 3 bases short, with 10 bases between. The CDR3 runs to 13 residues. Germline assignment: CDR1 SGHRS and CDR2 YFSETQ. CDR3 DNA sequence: TGCGCCAGCAGCACCAACGCGGAAGAGACCCAGTACTTC. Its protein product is CASSTNAEETQYF.

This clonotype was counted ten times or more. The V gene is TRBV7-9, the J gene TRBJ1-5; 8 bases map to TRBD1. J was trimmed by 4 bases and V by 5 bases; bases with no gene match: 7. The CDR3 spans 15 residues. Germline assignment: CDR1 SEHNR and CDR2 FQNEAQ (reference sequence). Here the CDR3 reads CASSRTGQVNQPQHF. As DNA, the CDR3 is TGTGCCAGCAGCCGGACGGGACAGGTTAATCAGCCCCAGCATTTT.

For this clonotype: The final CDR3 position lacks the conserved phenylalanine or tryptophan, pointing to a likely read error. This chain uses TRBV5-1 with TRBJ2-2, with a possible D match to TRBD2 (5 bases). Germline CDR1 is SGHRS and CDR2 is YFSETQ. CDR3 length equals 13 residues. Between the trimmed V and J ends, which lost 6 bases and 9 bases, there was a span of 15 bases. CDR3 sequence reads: CASNLAPGRELFL. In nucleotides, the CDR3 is TGCGCCAGCAACCTGGCGCCGGGGAGGGAGCTGTTTCTT.

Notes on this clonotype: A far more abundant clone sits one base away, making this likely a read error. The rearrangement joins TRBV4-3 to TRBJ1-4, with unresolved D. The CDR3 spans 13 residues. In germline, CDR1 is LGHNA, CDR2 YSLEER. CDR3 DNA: TGCGCCAGCAGCCAAGTAACGGAGGAAAAACGGTTTTTT. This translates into CASSQVTEEKRFF.

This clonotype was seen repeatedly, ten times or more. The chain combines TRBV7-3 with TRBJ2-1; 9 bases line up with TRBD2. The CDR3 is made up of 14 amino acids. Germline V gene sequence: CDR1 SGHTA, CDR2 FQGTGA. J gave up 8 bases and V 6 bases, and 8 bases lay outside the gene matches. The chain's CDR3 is CASRLGTSNHEQFF. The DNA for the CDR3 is TGTGCCAGCAGGTTAGGGACTAGCAACCATGAGCAGTTCTTC.

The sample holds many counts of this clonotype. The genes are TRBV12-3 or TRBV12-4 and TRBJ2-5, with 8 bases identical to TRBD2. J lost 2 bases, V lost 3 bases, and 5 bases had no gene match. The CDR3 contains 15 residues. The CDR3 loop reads CASSFAGGLQETQYF. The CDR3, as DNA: TGTGCCAGCAGTTTTGCGGGGGGCCTACAAGAGACCCAGTACTTC.

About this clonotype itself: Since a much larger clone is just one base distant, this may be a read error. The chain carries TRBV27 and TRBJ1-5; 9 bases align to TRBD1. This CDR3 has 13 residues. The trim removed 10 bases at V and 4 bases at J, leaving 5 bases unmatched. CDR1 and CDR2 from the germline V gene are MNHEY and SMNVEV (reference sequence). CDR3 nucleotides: TGTGCCACTTCCGGGACAGGGAATCAGCCCCAGCATTTT. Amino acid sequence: CATSGTGNQPQHF.

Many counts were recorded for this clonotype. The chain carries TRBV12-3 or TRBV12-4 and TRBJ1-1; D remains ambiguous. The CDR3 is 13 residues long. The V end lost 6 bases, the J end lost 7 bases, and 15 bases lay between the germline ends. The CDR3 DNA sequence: TGTGCCAGCAGACCTCCCCTAGTTCTTGAAGCTTTCTTT. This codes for CASRPPLVLEAFF.

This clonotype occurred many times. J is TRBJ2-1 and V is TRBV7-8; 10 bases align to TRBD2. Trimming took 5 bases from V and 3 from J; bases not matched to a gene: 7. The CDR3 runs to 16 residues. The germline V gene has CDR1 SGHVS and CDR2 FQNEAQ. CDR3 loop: CASSDASGSIYNEQFF. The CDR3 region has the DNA TGTGCCAGCAGCGATGCTAGCGGGAGTATCTACAATGAGCAGTTCTTC.

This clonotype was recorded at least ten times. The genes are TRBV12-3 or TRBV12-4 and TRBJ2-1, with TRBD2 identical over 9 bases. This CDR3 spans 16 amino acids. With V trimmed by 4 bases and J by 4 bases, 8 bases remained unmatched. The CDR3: CASSSLAGPKYNEQFF. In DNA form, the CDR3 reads TGTGCCAGCAGTTCTCTAGCGGGGCCTAAGTACAATGAGCAGTTCTTC.

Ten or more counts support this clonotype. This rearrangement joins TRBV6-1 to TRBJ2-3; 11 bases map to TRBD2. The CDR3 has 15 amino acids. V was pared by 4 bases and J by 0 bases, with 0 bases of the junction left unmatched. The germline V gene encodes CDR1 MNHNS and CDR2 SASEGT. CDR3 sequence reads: CASSGLAGSTDTQYF. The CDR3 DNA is TGTGCCAGCAGTGGACTAGCGGGAAGCACAGATACGCAGTATTTT.

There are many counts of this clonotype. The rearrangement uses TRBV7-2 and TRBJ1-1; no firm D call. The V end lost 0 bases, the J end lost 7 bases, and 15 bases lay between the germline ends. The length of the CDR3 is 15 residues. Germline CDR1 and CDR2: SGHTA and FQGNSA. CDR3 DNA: TGTGCCAGCAGCTTAGCGCGCGCCCTGAGTAGTGAAGCTTTCTTT. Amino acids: CASSLARALSSEAFF.

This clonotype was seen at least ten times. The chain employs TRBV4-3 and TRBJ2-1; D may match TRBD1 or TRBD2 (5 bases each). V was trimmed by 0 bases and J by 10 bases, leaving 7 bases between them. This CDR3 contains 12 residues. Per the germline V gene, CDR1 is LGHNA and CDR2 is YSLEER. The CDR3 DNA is TGCGCCAGCAGCCAAGATTGGGGGGAGCAGTTCTTC. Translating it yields CASSQDWGEQFF.

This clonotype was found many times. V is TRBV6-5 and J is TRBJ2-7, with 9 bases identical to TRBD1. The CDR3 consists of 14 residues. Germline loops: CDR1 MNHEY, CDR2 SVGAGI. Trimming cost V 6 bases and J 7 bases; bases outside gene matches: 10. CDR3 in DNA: TGTGCCAGCAGACCTACAGGGGGCAGAGGGGAGCAGTACTTC. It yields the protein CASRPTGGRGEQYF.

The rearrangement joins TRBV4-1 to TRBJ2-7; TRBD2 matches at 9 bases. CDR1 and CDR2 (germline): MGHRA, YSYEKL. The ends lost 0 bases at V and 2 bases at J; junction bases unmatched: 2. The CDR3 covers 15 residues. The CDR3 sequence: CASSQDEREAYEQYF. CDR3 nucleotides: TGCGCCAGCAGCCAAGATGAGCGGGAGGCCTACGAGCAGTACTTC.

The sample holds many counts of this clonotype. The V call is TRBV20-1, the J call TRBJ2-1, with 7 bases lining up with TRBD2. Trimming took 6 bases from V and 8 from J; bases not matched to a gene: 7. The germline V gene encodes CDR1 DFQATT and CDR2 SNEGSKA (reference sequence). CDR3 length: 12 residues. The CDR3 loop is CSASQRGDEQFF. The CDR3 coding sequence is TGCAGTGCCTCCCAACGGGGGGATGAGCAGTTCTTC.